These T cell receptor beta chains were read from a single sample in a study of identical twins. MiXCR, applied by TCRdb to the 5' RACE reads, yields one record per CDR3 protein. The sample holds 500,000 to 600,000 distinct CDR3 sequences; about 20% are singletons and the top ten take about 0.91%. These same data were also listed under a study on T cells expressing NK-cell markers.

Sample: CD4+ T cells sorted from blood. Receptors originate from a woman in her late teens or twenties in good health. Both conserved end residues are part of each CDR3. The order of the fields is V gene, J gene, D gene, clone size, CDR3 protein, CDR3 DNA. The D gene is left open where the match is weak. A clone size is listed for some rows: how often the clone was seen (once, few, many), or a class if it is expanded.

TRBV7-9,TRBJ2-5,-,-,CASSLPSQETQYF,TGTGCCAGCAGCCTCCCCTCCCAAGAGACCCAGTACTTC
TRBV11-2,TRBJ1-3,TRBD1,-,CASSSFRDRIGGNTIYF,TGTGCCAGCAGCTCATTCCGGGACAGAATTGGGGGAAACACCATATATTTT
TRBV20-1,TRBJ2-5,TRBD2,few,CVPGLAGEETQYF,TGCGTCCCGGGACTAGCGGGAGAAGAGACCCAGTACTTC
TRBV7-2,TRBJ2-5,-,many,CASSRVQETQYF,TGTGCCAGCAGCCGCGTACAAGAGACCCAGTACTTC
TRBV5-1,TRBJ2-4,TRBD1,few,CASNPEGQGNIQYF,TGCGCCAGCAATCCCGAGGGACAGGGGAACATTCAGTACTTC
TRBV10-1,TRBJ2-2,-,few,CASSESSTIFTGELFF,TGCGCCAGCAGTGAGAGTTCGACTATCTTCACCGGGGAGCTGTTTTTT
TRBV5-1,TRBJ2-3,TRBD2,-,CASSRSGTSLSDTQYF,TGCGCCAGCAGCCGGTCGGGGACTAGCCTGTCCGATACGCAGTATTTT
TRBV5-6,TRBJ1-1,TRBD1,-,CASSLPGQGNEGTEAFF,TGTGCCAGCAGCTTGCCGGGACAGGGGAATGAGGGCACTGAAGCTTTCTTT
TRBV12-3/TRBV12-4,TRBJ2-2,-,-,CASRRQTGELFF,TGTGCCAGCAGGAGACAAACCGGGGAGCTGTTTTTT
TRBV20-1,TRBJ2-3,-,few,CSASKPSTDTQYF,TGCAGTGCTAGTAAACCTAGCACAGATACGCAGTATTTT
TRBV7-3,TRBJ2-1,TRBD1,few,CASSLLTGVRNEQFF,TGTGCCAGCAGCTTACTCACAGGGGTCCGCAATGAGCAGTTCTTC
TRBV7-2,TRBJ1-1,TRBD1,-,CASSRDRAMNTEAFF,TGTGCCAGCAGCAGGGACAGGGCCATGAACACTGAAGCTTTCTTT
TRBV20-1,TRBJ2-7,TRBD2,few,CSAGAGGPSYEQYF,TGCAGTGCTGGAGCGGGAGGGCCCTCCTACGAGCAGTACTTC
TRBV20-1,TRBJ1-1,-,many,CSAAAGVDTEAFF,TGCAGTGCTGCCGCTGGGGTGGACACTGAAGCTTTCTTT
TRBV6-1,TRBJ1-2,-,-,CASSRSGTSYGYTF,TGTGCCAGCAGTCGCTCCGGGACAAGCTATGGCTACACCTTC
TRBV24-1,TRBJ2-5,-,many,CATSDSRQEQETQYF,TGTGCCACCAGTGATTCTCGACAGGAACAAGAGACCCAGTACTTC
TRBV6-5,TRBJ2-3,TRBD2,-,CASSYSAAGGFADTQYF,TGTGCCAGCAGTTACTCAGCGGCGGGAGGGTTCGCAGATACGCAGTATTTT
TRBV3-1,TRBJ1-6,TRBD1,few,CASSFRRDRVFSPLHF,TGTGCCAGCAGTTTTAGACGGGACAGGGTATTTTCACCCCTCCACTTT
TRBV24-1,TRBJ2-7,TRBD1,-,CATSGEQGMQYF,TGTGCCACCAGTGGTGAACAGGGGATGCAGTACTTC
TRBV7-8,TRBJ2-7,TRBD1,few,CASSLGNRDRECYEQYF,TGTGCCAGCAGCTTGGGAAACCGGGACAGGGAATGCTACGAGCAGTACTTC
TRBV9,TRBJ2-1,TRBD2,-,CASGNRLAGTNEQFF,TGTGCCAGCGGGAACCGACTAGCGGGCACAAATGAGCAGTTCTTC
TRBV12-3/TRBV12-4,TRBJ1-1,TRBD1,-,CASSWGQGLALNTEAFF,TGTGCCAGCAGTTGGGGACAGGGGTTAGCCTTGAACACTGAAGCTTTCTTT
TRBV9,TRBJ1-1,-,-,CASSVVVGGYTEAFF,TGTGCCAGCAGCGTAGTCGTAGGGGGGTACACTGAAGCTTTCTTT
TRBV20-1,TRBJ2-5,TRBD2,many,CSARETSGVRFSTQYF,TGCAGTGCTAGAGAGACTAGCGGGGTGCGGTTTTCAACCCAGTACTTC
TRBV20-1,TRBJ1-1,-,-,CSARDTNTEAFF,TGCAGTGCTAGGGACACGAACACTGAAGCTTTCTTT
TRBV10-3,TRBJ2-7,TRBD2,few,CATAGLAGNEQYF,TGTGCCACCGCGGGACTAGCGGGAAACGAGCAGTACTTC
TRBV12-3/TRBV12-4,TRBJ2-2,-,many,CASRDGQTGELFF,TGTGCCAGCAGGGACGGACAGACCGGGGAGCTGTTTTTT
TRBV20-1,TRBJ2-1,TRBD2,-,CSARKREGINEQFF,TGCAGTGCTAGGAAGCGGGAGGGGATAAATGAGCAGTTCTTC
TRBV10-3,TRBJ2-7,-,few,CAISRDTDYYEQYF,TGTGCCATCAGCCGGGACACCGATTACTACGAGCAGTACTTC
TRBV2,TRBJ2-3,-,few,CASRDGRGTDTQYF,TGTGCCAGCAGGGACGGACGAGGCACAGATACGCAGTATTTT
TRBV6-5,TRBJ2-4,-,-,CASSYSSARGTENIQYF,TGTGCCAGCAGTTACTCGAGTGCCCGGGGGACAGAGAACATTCAGTACTTC
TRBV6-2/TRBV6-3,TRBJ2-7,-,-,CASSTRTDSYEQYF,TGTGCCAGCAGTACGCGGACAGACTCCTACGAGCAGTACTTC
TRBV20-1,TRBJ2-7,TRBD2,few,CSALSAGGRSYEQYF,TGCAGCGCTCTCTCAGCGGGAGGGCGATCCTACGAGCAGTACTTC
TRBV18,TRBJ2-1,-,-,CASSPTAVTYNEQFF,TGTGCCAGCTCACCAACAGCTGTGACCTACAATGAGCAGTTCTTC
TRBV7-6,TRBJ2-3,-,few,CASSLRSRTGTDTQYF,TGTGCCAGCAGCTTAAGGAGTCGCACTGGGACAGATACGCAGTATTTT
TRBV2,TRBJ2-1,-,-,CASRYTSSQFF,TGTGCCAGCAGATATACTAGTTCTCAGTTCTTC
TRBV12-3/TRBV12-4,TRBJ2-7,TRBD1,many,CASSPSGTATYEQYF,TGTGCCAGCAGTCCCTCCGGGACAGCGACGTACGAGCAGTACTTC
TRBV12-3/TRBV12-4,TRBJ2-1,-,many,CASSPRGSYNEQFF,TGTGCCAGCAGCCCCCGAGGGTCCTACAATGAGCAGTTCTTC
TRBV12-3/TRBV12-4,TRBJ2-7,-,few,CASSKLNYEQYF,TGTGCCAGCAGTAAACTGAACTACGAGCAGTACTTC
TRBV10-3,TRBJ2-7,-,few,CAISESNVRHREQYF,TGTGCCATCAGTGAGTCGAATGTGAGGCACCGCGAGCAGTACTTC
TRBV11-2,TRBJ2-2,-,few,CASSLTNANTGELFF,TGTGCCAGCAGCTTGACGAACGCGAACACCGGGGAGCTGTTTTTT
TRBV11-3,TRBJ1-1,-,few,CASSWANTEAFF,TGTGCCAGCAGCTGGGCGAACACTGAAGCTTTCTTT
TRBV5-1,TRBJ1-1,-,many,CASSLNTLNTEAFF,TGCGCCAGCAGCTTGAATACATTGAACACTGAAGCTTTCTTT
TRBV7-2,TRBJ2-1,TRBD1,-,CASSPRQGRSGYEQFF,TGTGCCAGCAGCCCCCGACAGGGAAGATCCGGGTATGAGCAGTTCTTC
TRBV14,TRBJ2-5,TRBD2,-,CASSHGLGIQTQYF,TGTGCCAGCAGCCATGGACTAGGGATTCAGACCCAGTACTTC
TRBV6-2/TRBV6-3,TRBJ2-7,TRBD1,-,CASSKRLTGIEHF,TGTGCCAGCAGTAAACGGCTGACAGGGATAGAACACTTC
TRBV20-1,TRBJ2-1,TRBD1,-,CSGSQAVGQWAYNEQFF,TGCAGTGGTAGTCAAGCTGTGGGACAGTGGGCATACAATGAGCAGTTCTTC
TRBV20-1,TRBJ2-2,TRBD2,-,CSAKTLAGVSGELFF,TGCAGTGCCAAAACTCTAGCGGGAGTCTCCGGGGAGCTGTTTTTT
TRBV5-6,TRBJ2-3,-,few,CASSSGLTSTDTQYF,TGTGCCAGCAGCTCGGGACTCACTAGCACAGATACGCAGTATTTT
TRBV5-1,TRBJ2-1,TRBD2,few,CASSLLVAGHNEQFF,TGCGCCAGCAGCTTGCTGGTAGCGGGACACAATGAGCAGTTCTTC
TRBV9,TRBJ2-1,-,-,CASSVARGPGMNEQFF,TGTGCCAGCAGCGTAGCCCGGGGACCAGGAATGAATGAGCAGTTCTTC
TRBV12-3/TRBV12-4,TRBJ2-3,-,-,CASSRRVADTQYF,TGTGCCAGCAGTCGACGGGTCGCAGATACGCAGTATTTT
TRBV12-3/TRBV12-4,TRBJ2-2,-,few,CASIVGPNTGELFF,TGTGCCAGCATCGTGGGCCCGAACACCGGGGAGCTGTTTTTT